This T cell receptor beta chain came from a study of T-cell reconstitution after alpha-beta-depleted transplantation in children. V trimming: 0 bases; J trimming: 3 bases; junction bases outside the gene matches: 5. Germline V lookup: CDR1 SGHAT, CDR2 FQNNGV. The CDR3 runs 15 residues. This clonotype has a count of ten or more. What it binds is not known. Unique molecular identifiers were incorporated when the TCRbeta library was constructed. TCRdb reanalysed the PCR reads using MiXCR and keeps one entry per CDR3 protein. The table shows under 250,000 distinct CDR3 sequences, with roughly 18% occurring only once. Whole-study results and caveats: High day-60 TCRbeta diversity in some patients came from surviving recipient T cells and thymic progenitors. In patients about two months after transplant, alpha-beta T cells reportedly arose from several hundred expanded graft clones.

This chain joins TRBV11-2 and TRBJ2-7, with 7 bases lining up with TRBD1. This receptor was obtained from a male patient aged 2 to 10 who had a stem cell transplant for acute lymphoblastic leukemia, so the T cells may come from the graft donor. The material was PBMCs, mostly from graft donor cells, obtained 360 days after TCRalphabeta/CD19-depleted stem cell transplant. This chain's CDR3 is CASSLEAGGNYEQYF. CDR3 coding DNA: TGTGCCAGCAGCTTAGAGGCAGGGGGAAACTACGAGCAGTACTTC.